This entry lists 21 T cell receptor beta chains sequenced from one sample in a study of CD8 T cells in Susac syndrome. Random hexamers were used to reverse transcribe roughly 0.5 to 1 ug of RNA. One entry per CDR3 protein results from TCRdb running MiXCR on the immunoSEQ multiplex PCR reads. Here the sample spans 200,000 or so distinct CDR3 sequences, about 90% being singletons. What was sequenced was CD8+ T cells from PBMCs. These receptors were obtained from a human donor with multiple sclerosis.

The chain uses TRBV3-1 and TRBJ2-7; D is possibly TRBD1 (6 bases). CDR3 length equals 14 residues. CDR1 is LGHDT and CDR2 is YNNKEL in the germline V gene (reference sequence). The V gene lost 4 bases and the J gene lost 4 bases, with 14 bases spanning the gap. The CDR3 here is CASSRTGYLYEQYF. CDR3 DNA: TGTGCCAGCAGCCGCACAGGGTACCTTTACGAGCAGTACTTC.

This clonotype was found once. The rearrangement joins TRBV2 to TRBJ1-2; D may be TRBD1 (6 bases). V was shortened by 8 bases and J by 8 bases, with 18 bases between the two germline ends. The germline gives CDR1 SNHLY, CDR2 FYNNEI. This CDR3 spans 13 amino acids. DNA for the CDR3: TGTGCCAGCCAGACAGGTCTGGTCTGGGGCTACACCTTC. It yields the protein CASQTGLVWGYTF.

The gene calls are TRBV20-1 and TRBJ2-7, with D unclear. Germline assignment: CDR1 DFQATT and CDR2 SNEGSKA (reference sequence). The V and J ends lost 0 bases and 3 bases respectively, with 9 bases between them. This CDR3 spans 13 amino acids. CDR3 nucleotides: TGCAGTGCTAGAGATAGGGCAGTCTACGAGCAGTACTTC. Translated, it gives CSARDRAVYEQYF.

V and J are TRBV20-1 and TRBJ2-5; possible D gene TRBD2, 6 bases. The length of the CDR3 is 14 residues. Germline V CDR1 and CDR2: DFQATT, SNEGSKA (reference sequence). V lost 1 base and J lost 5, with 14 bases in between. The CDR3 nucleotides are TGCAGTGCTAGAGGGACTACTCTGTCGGAGACCCAGTACTTC. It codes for CSARGTTLSETQYF.

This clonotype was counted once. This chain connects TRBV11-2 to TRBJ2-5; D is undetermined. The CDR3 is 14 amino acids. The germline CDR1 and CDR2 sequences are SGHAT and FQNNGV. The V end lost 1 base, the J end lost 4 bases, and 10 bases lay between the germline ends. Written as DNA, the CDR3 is TGTGCCAGCAGCTTAGCCCCAGGCGGAGAGACCCAGTACTTC. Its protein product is CASSLAPGGETQYF.

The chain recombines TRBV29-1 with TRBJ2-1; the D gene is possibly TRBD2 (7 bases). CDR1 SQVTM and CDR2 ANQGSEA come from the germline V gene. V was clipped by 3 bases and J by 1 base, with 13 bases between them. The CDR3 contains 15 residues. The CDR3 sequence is CSVEGKGGSYNEQFF. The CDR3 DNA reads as TGCAGCGTTGAGGGAAAGGGGGGGTCCTACAATGAGCAGTTCTTC.

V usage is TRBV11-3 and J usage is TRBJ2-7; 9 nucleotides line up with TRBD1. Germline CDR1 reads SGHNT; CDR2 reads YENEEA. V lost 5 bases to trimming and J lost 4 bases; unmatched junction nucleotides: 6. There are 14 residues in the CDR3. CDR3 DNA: TGTGCCAGCAGCGAAACAGGGGGCGGGTACGAGCAGTACTTC. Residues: CASSETGGGYEQYF. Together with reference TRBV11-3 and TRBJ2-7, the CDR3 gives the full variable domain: EAGVVQSPRYKIIEKKQPVAFWCNPISGHNTLYWYLQNLGQGPELLIRYENEEAVDDSQLPKDRFSAERLKGVDSTLKIQPAELGDSAVYLCASSETGGGYEQYFGPGTRLTVT.

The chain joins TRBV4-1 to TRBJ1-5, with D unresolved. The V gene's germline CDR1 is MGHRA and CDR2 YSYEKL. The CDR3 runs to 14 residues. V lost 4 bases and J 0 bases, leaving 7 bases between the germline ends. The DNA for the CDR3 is TGCGCCAGCAGCCCCAGTAATAGCAATCAGCCCCAGCATTTT. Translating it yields CASSPSNSNQPQHF.

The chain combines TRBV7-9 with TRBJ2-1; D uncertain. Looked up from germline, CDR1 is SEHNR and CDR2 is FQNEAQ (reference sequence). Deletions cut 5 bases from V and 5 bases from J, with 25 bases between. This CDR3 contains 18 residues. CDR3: CASSVHLPRRGKDNEQFF. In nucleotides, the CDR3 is TGTGCCAGCAGCGTCCACCTCCCCCGACGTGGGAAGGACAATGAGCAGTTCTTC.

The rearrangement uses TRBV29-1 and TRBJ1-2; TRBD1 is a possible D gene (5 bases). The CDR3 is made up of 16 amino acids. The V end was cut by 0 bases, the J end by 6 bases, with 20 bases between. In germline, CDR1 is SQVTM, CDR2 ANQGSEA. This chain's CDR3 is CSVEDLAGRDSNGYTF. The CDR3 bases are TGCAGCGTTGAAGATCTTGCAGGGCGCGATTCTAATGGCTACACCTTC. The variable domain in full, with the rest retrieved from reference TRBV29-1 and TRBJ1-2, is SAVISQKPSRDICQRGTSLTIQCQVDSQVTMMFWYRQQPGQSLTLIATANQGSEATYESGFVIDKFPISRPNLTFSTLTVSNMSPEDSSIYLCSVEDLAGRDSNGYTFGSGTRLTVV.

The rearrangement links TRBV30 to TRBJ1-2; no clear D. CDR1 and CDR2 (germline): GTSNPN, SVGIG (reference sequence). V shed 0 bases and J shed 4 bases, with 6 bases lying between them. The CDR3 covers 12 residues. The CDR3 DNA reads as TGTGCCTGGAGTGTATCCCTCTATGGCTACACCTTC. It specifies CAWSVSLYGYTF. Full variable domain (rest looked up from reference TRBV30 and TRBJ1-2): SQTIHQWPATLVQPVGSPLSLECTVEGTSNPNLYWYRQAAGRGLQLLFYSVGIGQISSEVPQNLSASRPQDRQFILSSKKLLLSDSGFYLCAWSVSLYGYTFGSGTRLTVV.

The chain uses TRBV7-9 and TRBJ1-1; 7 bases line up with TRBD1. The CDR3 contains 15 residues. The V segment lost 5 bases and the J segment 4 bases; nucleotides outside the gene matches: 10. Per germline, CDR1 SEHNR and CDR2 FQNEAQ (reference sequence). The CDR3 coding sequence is TGTGCCAGCAGCCAGACCGGGACAGAGTCCACTGAAGCTTTCTTT. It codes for CASSQTGTESTEAFF. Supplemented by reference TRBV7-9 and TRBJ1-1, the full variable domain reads DTGVSQNPRHKITKRGQNVTFRCDPISEHNRLYWYRQTLGQGPEFLTYFQNEAQLEKSRLLSDRFSAERPKGSFSTLEIQRTEQGDSAMYLCASSQTGTESTEAFFGQGTRLTVV.

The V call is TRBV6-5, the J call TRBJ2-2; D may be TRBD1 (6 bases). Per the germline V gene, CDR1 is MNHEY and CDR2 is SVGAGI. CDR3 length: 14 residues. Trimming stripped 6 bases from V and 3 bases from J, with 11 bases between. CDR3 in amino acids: CASRTGFDTGELFF. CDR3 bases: TGTGCCAGCAGGACAGGCTTTGACACCGGGGAGCTGTTTTTT.

The CDR3 DNA reads TGTGCCACCATCGACGAGGGGAGGGGTGGGAATGAGCAGTTCTTC. It specifies CATIDEGRGGNEQFF. The chain is built from TRBV15 and TRBJ2-1, with TRBD2 matching 7 bases. V shed 7 bases and J 7 bases; nucleotides not matched to a gene: 13. Germline V gene data show CDR1 as LNHNV and CDR2 as YYDKDF (reference sequence). CDR3 length: 15 residues. The complete variable domain, with remaining parts taken from reference TRBV15 and TRBJ2-1, reads DAMVIQNPRYQVTQFGKPVTLSCSQTLNHNVMYWYQQKSSQAPKLLFHYYDKDFNNEADTPDNFQSRRPNTSFCFLDIRSPGLGDTAMYLCATIDEGRGGNEQFFGPGTRLTVL.

The CDR3 nucleotides are TGCGCCAGCAGCCAAGTTTTAGGATACGGGGAGCTGTTTTTT. Translating gives CASSQVLGYGELFF. The rearrangement joins TRBV4-3 to TRBJ2-2, with D hard to call. Germline V lookup: CDR1 LGHNA, CDR2 YSLEER. Trimming cost V 1 base and J 7 bases, with 10 bases left between them. This CDR3 contains 14 residues.

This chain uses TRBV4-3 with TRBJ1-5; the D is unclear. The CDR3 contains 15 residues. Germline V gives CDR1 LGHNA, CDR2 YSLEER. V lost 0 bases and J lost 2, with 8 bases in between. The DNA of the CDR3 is TGCGCCAGCAGCCAAGAGCCCGGTGGCAATCAGCCCCAGCATTTT. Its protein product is CASSQEPGGNQPQHF.

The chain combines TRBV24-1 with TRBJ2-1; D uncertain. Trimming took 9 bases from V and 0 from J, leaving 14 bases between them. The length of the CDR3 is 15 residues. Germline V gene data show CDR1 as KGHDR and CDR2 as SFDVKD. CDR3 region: CATGYTGSSYNEQFF. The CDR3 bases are TGTGCCACCGGATACACCGGCAGCTCCTACAATGAGCAGTTCTTC.

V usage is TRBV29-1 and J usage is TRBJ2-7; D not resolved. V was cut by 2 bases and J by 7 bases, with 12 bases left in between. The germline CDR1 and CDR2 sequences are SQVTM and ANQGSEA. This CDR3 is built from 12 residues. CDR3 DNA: TGCAGCGTTGAAAAACGAGTGGGAGAGCAGTACTTC. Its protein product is CSVEKRVGEQYF.

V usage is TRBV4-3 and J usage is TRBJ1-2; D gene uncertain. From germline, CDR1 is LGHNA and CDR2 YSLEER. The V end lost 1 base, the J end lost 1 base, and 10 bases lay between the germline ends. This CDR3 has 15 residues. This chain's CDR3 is CASSQVLRSNYGYTF. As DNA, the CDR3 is TGCGCCAGCAGCCAAGTTTTAAGGAGTAACTATGGCTACACCTTC.

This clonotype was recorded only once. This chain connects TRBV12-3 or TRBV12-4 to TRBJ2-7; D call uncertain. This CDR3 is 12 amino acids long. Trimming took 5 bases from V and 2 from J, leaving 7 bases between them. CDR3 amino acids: CASSVTPYEQYF. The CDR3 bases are TGTGCCAGCAGTGTCACCCCCTACGAGCAGTACTTC.

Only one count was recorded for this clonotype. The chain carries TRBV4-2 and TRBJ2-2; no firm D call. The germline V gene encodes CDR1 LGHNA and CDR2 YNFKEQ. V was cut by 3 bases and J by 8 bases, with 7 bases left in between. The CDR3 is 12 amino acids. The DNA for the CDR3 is TGTGCCAGCAGCCAGAAAGGGGGGGAGCTGTTTTTT. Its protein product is CASSQKGGELFF.